The 5 T cell receptor beta chains listed next were all sequenced from one sample in a study of OX40 agonist ivuxolimab in advanced cancers. Produced via immunoSEQ multiplex PCR; TCRdb's table is partial and in-frame only. The sample consists of some 83,000 clones, 80% to 90% of them appearing once. The sequenced sample was CD4+ or CD8+ T cells sorted from blood, obtained in a trial of the OX40 agonist ivuxolimab. The receptor source for this set is an adult with an advanced solid tumor such as melanoma, head and neck, liver or kidney cancer.

The rearrangement uses TRBV9 and TRBJ2-7; 10 positions agree with TRBD2. Germline V lookup: CDR1 SGDLS, CDR2 YYNGEE. Unmatched junction bases numbered 6, after V lost 0 bases and J lost 6 bases. This CDR3 has 15 residues. This CDR3 reads CASSVGSSGSSEQYF. CDR3 nucleotide sequence: TGTGCCAGCAGCGTAGGGTCTAGCGGGAGCTCCGAGCAGTACTTC. The full variable domain, with the rest looked up from reference TRBV9 and TRBJ2-7, is DSGVTQTPKHLITATGQRVTLRCSPRSGDLSVYWYQQSLDQGLQFLIQYYNGEERAKGNILERFSAQQFPDLHSELNLSSLELGDSALYFCASSVGSSGSSEQYFGPGTRLTVT.

The chain is built from TRBV7-2 and TRBJ2-5; unclear D gene. Germline CDR1 SGHTA, CDR2 FQGNSA. The CDR3 has 13 residues. The V end lost 3 bases, the J end lost 0 bases, and 5 bases lay between the germline ends. The CDR3 region has the DNA TGTGCCAGCAGCTTTGGCCACCAAGAGACCCAGTACTTC. Protein: CASSFGHQETQYF.

This clone was seen a few times. V usage is TRBV4-2 and J usage is TRBJ1-1; no definite D call. The CDR3 is 14 residues long. Germline V gene lookup returns CDR1 LGHNA and CDR2 YNFKEQ. V was shortened by 0 bases and J by 5 bases, with 10 bases between the two germline ends. For the CDR3, the DNA is TGTGCCAGCAGCCAAGATCCCCCGAGGACTGAAGCTTTCTTT. As protein: CASSQDPPRTEAFF.

The J gene is TRBJ1-1, the V gene TRBV7-6; D not certain. The germline CDR1 and CDR2 sequences are SGHVS and FNYEAQ. The CDR3 contains 13 residues. V was trimmed by 2 bases and J by 8 bases, leaving 12 bases between them. The CDR3 DNA reads as TGTGCCAGCAGCTTACGGTCCCTAGGGGAAGCTTTCTTT. It translates to CASSLRSLGEAFF.

This sequence joins TRBV7-3 and TRBJ2-7; 8 bases fit TRBD2. In germline, CDR1 is SGHTA, CDR2 FQGTGA. The CDR3 contains 13 residues. The ends lost 4 bases at V and 6 bases at J; junction bases unmatched: 5. The CDR3 DNA is TGTGCCAGCAGCTCGGGGGGGTTTGCCGAGCAGTACTTC. The encoded protein is CASSSGGFAEQYF.